This paragraph reports one T cell receptor (beta chain). The data originate from a study of technical replicates of blood from a handful of donors. This CDR3 is built from 17 residues. The V and J ends lost 5 bases and 2 bases respectively, with 19 bases between them. Germline V gives CDR1 MNHEY, CDR2 SMNVEV (reference sequence). Assay: immunoSEQ multiplex PCR; the TCRdb copy retains only in-frame clones and omits some. The sample shows some 57,000 clones, almost 97% of them seen only once. Sequencing was done on a sample of T cells isolated from PBMCs. This chain uses TRBV27 with TRBJ2-1; weak D call: TRBD1 (6 bases). The sequence derives from a human donor in good health. The DNA of the CDR3 is TGTGCCAGCAGTCACTCATCAGGGGTTGTCCCCTACAATGAGCAGTTCTTC. This codes for CASSHSSGVVPYNEQFF.